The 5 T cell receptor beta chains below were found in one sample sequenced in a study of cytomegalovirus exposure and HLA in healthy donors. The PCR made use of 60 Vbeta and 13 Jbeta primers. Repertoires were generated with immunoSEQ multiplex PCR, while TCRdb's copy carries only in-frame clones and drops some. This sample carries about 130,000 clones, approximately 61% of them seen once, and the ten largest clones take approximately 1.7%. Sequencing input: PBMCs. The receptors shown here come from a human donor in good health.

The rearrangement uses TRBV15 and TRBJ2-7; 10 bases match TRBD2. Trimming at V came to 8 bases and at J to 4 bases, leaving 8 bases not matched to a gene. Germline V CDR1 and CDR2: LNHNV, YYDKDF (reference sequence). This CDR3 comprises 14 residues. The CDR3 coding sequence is TGTGCCACCGAGCGGGAGGGAGGTCGGTACGAGCAGTACTTC. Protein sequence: CATEREGGRYEQYF.

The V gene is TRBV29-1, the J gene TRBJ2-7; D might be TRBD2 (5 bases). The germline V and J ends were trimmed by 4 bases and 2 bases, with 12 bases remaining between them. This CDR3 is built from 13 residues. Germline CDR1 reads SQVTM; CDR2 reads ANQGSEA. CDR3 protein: CSVVDSSTYEQYF. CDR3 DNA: TGCAGCGTTGTGGACTCCTCTACCTACGAGCAGTACTTC.

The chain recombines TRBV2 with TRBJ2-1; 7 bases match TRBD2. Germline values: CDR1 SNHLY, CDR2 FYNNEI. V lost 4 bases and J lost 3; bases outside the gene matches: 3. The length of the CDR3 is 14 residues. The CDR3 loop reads CASSVGRVYNEQFF. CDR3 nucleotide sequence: TGTGCCAGCAGTGTGGGGAGGGTCTACAATGAGCAGTTCTTC.

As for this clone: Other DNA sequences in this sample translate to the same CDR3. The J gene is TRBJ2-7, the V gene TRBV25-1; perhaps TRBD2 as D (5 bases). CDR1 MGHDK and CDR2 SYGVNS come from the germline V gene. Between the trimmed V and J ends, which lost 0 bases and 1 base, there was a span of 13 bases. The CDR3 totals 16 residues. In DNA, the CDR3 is TGTGCCAGCAGTGAATATTACACAGCGGCATCCTACGAGCAGTACTTC. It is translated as CASSEYYTAASYEQYF.

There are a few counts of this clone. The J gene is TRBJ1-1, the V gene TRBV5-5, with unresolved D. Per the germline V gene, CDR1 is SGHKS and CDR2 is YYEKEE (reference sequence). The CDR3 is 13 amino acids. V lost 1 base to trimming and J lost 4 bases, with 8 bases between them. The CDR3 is CASSLTEGTEAFF. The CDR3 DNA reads TGTGCCAGCAGCTTGACAGAAGGCACTGAAGCTTTCTTT. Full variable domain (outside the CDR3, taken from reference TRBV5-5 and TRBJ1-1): DAGVTQSPTHLIKTRGQQVTLRCSPISGHKSVSWYQQVLGQGPQFIFQYYEKEERGRGNFPDRFSARQFPNYSSELNVNALLLGDSALYLCASSLTEGTEAFFGQGTRLTVV.